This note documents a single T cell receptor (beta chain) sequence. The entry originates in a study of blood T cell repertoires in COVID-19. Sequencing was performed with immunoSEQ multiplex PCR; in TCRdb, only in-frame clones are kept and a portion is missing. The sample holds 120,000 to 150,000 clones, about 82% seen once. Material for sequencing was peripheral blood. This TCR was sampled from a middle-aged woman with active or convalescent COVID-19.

CDR3 region: CASSNDRAGALNTEAFF. The CDR3 bases are TGTGCCAGTAGTAATGACAGGGCCGGGGCCCTGAACACTGAAGCTTTCTTT. The chain is built from TRBV19 and TRBJ1-1; 7 bases map to TRBD1. The trim removed 4 bases at V and 0 bases at J, leaving 11 bases unmatched. The germline V gene has CDR1 LNHDA and CDR2 SQIVND (reference sequence). The CDR3 runs 17 residues. The whole variable domain, remainder taken from reference TRBV19 and TRBJ1-1, is DGGITQSPKYLFRKEGQNVTLSCEQNLNHDAMYWYRQDPGQGLRLIYYSQIVNDFQKGDIAEGYSVSREKKESFPLTVTSAQKNPTAFYLCASSNDRAGALNTEAFFGQGTRLTVV.